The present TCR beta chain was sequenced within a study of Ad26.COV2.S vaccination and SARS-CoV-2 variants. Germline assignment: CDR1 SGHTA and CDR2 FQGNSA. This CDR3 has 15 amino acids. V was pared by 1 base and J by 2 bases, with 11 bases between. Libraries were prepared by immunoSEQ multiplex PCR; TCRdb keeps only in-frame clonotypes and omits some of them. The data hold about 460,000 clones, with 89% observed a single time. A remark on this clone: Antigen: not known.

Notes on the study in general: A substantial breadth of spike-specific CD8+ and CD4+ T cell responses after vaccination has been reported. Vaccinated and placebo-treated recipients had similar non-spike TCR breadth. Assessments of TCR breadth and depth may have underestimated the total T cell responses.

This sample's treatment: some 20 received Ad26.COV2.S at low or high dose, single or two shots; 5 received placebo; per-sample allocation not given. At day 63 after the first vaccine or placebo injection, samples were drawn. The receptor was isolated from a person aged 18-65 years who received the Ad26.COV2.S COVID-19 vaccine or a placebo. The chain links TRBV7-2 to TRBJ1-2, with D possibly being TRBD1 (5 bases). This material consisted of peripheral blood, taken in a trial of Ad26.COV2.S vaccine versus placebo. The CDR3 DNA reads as TGTGCCAGCAGCTTAGTAACAGGAGGAAACTATGGCTACACCTTC. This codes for CASSLVTGGNYGYTF.